The table lists the clone carrying this TCR beta chain with many counts. This sample was taken from a study of spatial heterogeneity in lung cancer. In the study overall: The average appearance count of each unique TCR and UMI combination in raw reads was more than nine.

In TCRdb, the 5' RACE reads were re-called with MiXCR into one record per CDR3 protein. Of more than 35,000 distinct CDR3 sequences listed, less than 6.5% are singletons. V lost 2 bases to trimming and J lost 0 bases, with 1 base between them. Germline V gene sequence: CDR1 LGHNT, CDR2 FRNRAP. The CDR3 extends over 12 amino acids. Time point given: sample taken at primary tumor resection. Donation came from around 77 patients with untreated early-stage non-small cell lung cancer. Without sorting, whole RNA was sequenced from tumor, nontumor lung or frozen PBMC. Sequences were derived from PBMCs, sampled at surgery. The TCR was taken from a female donor with early-stage non-small cell lung cancer. The V gene is TRBV12-5, the J gene TRBJ1-2; no clear D gene. CDR3 nucleotides: TGTGCTAGTGGTTTGTCTAACTATGGCTACACCTTC. Translated: CASGLSNYGYTF.